One and the same sample provided the 6 T cell receptor beta chains below, sequenced in a study of T cells in Graves' hyperthyroidism and ophthalmopathy. RNA transcripts provided the source from which TCR beta CDR3 regions were amplified. The HTBI set primed first-round TCR CDR3 RT-PCR. MiXCR, applied by TCRdb to the multiplex PCR reads, yields one record per CDR3 protein. The sample holds under 350,000 distinct CDR3 sequences; roughly a fifth are singletons and the top ten take under 55%. Sample: blood. The receptors come from a woman between 45 and 60 years old with Graves' hyperthyroidism.

This clonotype came up a few times. The rearrangement links TRBV12-5 to TRBJ1-1, with a possible D match to TRBD1 (5 bases). The germline V and J ends were trimmed by 5 bases and 2 bases, with 9 bases remaining between them. CDR1 is LGHNT, CDR2 FRNRAP, per germline. The CDR3 is made up of 13 amino acids. CDR3: CASGRTSNTEAFF. The CDR3 nucleotides read TGTGCTAGTGGTAGGACATCCAACACTGAAGCTTTCTTT.

The chain carries TRBV15 and TRBJ2-2, with 12 positions matching TRBD2. The CDR3 has 22 amino acids. Germline V CDR1 and CDR2: LNHNV, YYDKDF (reference sequence). V lost 0 bases to trimming and J lost 4 bases; unmatched junction nucleotides: 18. CDR3 sequence (DNA): TGTGCCACCAGCAGAGATTTGGGGAGGGCGACTAGCGGGAGAAGGGGCACCGGGGAGCTGTTTTTT. This translates into CATSRDLGRATSGRRGTGELFF.

This rearrangement joins TRBV30 to TRBJ1-2; D uncertain. Looked up from germline, CDR1 is GTSNPN and CDR2 is SVGIG (reference sequence). The CDR3 covers 13 residues. V gave up 2 bases and J gave up 0 bases, with 7 bases separating them. The CDR3, as DNA: TGTGCCTGGAGTCTCAGCTCTAACTATGGCTACACCTTC. It codes for CAWSLSSNYGYTF.

This clonotype has ten or more counts. J is TRBJ2-3 and V is TRBV28, with TRBD2 matching 9 bases. The junction had 16 bases not matched to a gene; V was cut back by 5 bases and J by 1 base. Germline V gives CDR1 MDHEN, CDR2 SYDVKM. The CDR3 length is 19 residues. The CDR3 loop is CASSPHLAGVGTGTDTQYF. The CDR3 region has the DNA TGTGCCAGCAGTCCCCACTTAGCGGGAGTTGGAACGGGCACAGATACGCAGTATTTT.

The chain couples TRBV7-8 to TRBJ1-1; D is uncertain. The V end was cut by 0 bases, the J end by 5 bases, with 13 bases between. CDR1 and CDR2 from the germline V gene are SGHVS and FQNEAQ. The CDR3 totals 15 residues. The CDR3 DNA sequence: TGTGCCAGCAGCTTAGCGGCGACTGTGGAGACTGAAGCTTTCTTT. Translation: CASSLAATVETEAFF.

This clonotype was detected many times. The rearrangement joins TRBV3-1 to TRBJ1-5; TRBD1 matches 8 bases. CDR3 length equals 16 residues. Germline CDR1 reads LGHDT; CDR2 reads YNNKEL (reference sequence). Trimming removed 0 bases from V and 4 bases from J; junction bases left unmatched: 5. The CDR3 protein is CASSQDGTGGNQPQHF. CDR3 DNA: TGTGCCAGCAGCCAAGATGGGACAGGAGGGAATCAGCCCCAGCATTTT.